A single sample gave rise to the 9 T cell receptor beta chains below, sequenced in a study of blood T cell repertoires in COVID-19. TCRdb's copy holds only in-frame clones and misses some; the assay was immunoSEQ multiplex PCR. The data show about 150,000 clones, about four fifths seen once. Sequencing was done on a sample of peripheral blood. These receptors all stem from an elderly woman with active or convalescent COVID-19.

CDR3 protein: CASVTLANYGYTF. The CDR3 DNA sequence: TGTGCCAGCGTTACGTTAGCTAACTATGGCTACACCTTC. The chain is built from TRBV12-3 or TRBV12-4 and TRBJ1-2; D uncertain. V lost 8 bases and J lost 0, with 10 bases in between. This CDR3 is 13 amino acids long.

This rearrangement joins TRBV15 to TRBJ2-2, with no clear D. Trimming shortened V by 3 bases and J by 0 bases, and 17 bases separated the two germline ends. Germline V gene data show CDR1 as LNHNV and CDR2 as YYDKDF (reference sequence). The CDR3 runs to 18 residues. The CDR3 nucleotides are TGTGCCACCAGCAGTACGAGCGTGTTGGTTTCGAACACCGGGGAGCTGTTTTTT. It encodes CATSSTSVLVSNTGELFF.

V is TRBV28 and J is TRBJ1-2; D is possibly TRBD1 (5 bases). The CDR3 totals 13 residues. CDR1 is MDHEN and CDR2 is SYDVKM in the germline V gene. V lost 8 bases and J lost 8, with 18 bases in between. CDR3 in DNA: TGTGCCAGCGACGGGGAGGGACGGGCCGGCTACACCTTC. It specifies CASDGEGRAGYTF.

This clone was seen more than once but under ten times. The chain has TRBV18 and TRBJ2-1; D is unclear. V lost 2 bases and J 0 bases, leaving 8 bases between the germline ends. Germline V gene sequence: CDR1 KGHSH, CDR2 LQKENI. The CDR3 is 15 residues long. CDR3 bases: TGTGCCAGCTCACCAGGCGGCGTCTCCTACAATGAGCAGTTCTTC. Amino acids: CASSPGGVSYNEQFF. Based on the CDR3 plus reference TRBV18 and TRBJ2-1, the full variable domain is NAGVMQNPRHLVRRRGQEARLRCSPMKGHSHVYWYRQLPEEGLKFMVYLQKENIIDESGMPKERFSAEFPKEGPSILRIQQVVRGDSAAYFCASSPGGVSYNEQFFGPGTRLTVL.

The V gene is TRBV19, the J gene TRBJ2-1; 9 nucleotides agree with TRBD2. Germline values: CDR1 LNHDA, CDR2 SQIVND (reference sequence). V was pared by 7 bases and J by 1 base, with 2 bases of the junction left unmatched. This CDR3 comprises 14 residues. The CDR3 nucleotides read TGTGCCAGTAACCTAGCGGGGTCCTACAATGAGCAGTTCTTC. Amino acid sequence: CASNLAGSYNEQFF.

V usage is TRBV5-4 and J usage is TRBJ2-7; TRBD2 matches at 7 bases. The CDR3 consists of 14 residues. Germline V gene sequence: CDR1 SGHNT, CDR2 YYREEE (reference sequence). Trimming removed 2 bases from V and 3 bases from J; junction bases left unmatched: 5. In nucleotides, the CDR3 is TGTGCCAGCAGCTTTGTGGGAGGGAACTACGAGCAGTACTTC. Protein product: CASSFVGGNYEQYF.

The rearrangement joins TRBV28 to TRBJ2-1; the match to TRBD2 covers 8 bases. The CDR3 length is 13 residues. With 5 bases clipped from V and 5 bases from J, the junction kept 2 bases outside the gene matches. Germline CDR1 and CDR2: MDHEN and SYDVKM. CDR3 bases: TGTGCCAGCAGTCCGGGACTAGACAATGAGCAGTTCTTC. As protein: CASSPGLDNEQFF.

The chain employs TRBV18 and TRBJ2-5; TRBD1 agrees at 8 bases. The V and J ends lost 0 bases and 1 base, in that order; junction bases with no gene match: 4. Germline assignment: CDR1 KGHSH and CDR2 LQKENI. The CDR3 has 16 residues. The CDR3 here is CASSPPHGTGQETQYF. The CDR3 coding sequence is TGTGCCAGCTCACCACCGCACGGGACAGGCCAAGAGACCCAGTACTTC.

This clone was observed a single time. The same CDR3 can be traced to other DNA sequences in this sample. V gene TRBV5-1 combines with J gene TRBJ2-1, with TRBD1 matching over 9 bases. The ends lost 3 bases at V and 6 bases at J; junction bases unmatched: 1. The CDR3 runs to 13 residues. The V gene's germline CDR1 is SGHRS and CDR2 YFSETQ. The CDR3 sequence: CASSSDRGNEQFF. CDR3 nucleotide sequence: TGCGCCAGCAGCTCGGACAGGGGCAATGAGCAGTTCTTC.